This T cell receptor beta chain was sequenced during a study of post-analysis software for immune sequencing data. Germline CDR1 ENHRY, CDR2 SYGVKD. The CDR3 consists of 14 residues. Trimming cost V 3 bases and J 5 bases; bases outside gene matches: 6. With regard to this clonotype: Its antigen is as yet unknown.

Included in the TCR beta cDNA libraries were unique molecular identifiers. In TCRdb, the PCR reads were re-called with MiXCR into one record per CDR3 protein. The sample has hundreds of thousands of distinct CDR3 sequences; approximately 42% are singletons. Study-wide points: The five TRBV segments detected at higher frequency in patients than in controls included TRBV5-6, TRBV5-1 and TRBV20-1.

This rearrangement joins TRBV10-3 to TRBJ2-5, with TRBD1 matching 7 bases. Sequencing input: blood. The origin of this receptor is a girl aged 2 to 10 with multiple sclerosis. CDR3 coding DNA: TGTGCCATCAGTGAATCAACAGGGGTTGAGACCCAGTACTTC. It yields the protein CAISESTGVETQYF.